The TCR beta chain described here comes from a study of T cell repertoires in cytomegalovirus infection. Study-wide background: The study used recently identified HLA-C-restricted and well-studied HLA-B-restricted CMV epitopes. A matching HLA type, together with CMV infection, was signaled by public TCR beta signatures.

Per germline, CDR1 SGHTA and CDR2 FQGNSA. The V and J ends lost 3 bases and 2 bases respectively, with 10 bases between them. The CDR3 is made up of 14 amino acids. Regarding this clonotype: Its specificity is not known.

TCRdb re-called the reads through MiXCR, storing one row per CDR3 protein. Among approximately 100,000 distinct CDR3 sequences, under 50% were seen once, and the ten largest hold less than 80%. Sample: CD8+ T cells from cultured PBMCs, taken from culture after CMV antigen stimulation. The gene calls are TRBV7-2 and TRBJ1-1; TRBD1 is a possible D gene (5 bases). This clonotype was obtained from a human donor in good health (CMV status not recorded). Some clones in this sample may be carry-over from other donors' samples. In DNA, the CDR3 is TGTGCCAGCAGCTTCCCCGACAGAAACACTGAAGCTTTCTTT. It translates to CASSFPDRNTEAFF.